Each of the 14 T cell receptor beta chains below was sequenced from the same sample in a study of neoadjuvant anti-PD-1 for oral cavity cancer. Some clones are missing from TCRdb's copy, which holds only in-frame ones; the method was immunoSEQ multiplex PCR. The table shows around 10,000 clones, with under 75% occurring only once. Time point in this sample: after neoadjuvant nivolumab, at surgical resection. The starting material was tumor tissue, obtained after nivolumab (anti-PD-1) treatment. The source is a person aged 35 to 85 with oral cavity squamous cell carcinoma.

The chain uses TRBV4-1 and TRBJ1-4, with a weak D call TRBD1 (5 bases). There are 14 residues in the CDR3. CDR1 is MGHRA, CDR2 YSYEKL, per germline. The ends were cut back, 2 bases at V and 3 bases at J, with 7 bases in the middle. Here the CDR3 reads CASSQRQSNEKLFF. CDR3 DNA: TGCGCCAGCAGCCAACGACAGTCTAATGAAAAACTGTTTTTT.

This rearrangement joins TRBV9 to TRBJ1-2; D is possibly TRBD1 (5 bases). Trimming took off 0 bases at V and 1 base at J, with 10 bases between the two ends. The V gene's germline CDR1 is SGDLS and CDR2 YYNGEE. The CDR3 loop spans 15 amino acids. CDR3 nucleotides: TGTGCCAGCAGCGTAGTAGGGACGGGTAACTATGGCTACACCTTC. This gives the protein CASSVVGTGNYGYTF.

The chain employs TRBV6-6 and TRBJ1-2; 7 nucleotides align to TRBD1. V was pared by 5 bases and J by 4 bases, with 10 bases of the junction left unmatched. CDR1 is MNHNY and CDR2 is SVGAGI in the germline V gene (reference sequence). CDR3 length: 15 residues. The DNA of the CDR3 is TGTGCCAGCAGTCTTATGCAGGGGGGGATCTATGGCTACACCTTC. Translation gives CASSLMQGGIYGYTF.

The gene calls are TRBV18 and TRBJ1-1, with a weak D call TRBD1 (5 bases). Germline V gene sequence: CDR1 KGHSH, CDR2 LQKENI. Trimming left V 8 bases short and J 1 base short, with 11 bases between. The CDR3 totals 13 residues. The CDR3 DNA is TGTGCCAGCAGGGACGGCCGGAACACTGAAGCTTTCTTT. It is translated as CASRDGRNTEAFF.

V usage is TRBV7-8 and J usage is TRBJ2-1; TRBD2 aligns across 13 bases. The CDR3 covers 15 residues. After removal of 5 bases from V and 8 bases from J, the junction contained 6 bases not matched to a gene. The germline gives CDR1 SGHVS, CDR2 FQNEAQ. In DNA, the CDR3 is TGTGCCAGCAGCATAACTAGCGGGAGGGTTGATGAGCAGTTCTTC. The encoded protein is CASSITSGRVDEQFF.

The chain links TRBV5-1 to TRBJ2-3; 10 bases map to TRBD2. The CDR3 is 16 residues long. The V segment lost 0 bases and the J segment 9 bases; nucleotides outside the gene matches: 10. From germline, CDR1 is SGHRS and CDR2 YFSETQ. The CDR3 reads CASSLEASGSPLTQYF. Here the CDR3 DNA reads TGCGCCAGCAGCTTGGAGGCTAGCGGGAGTCCGCTCACGCAGTATTTT.

This sequence joins TRBV6-5 and TRBJ2-2, with TRBD2 matching over 7 bases. Germline CDR1 reads MNHEY; CDR2 reads SVGAGI. The V and J ends lost 9 bases and 1 base, in that order; junction bases with no gene match: 8. This CDR3 is 15 amino acids long. DNA for the CDR3: TGTGCCAGTAGAGCTAGCGGTCTGAACACCGGGGAGCTGTTTTTT. Its translation is CASRASGLNTGELFF.

This clone appeared a few times. This chain uses TRBV6-1 with TRBJ2-1; 8 nucleotides align to TRBD2. Germline V lookup: CDR1 MNHNS, CDR2 SASEGT. Trimming at V came to 0 bases and at J to 4 bases, leaving 5 bases not matched to a gene. CDR3 length equals 16 residues. CDR3 sequence reads: CASSEANSGVYNEQFF. As DNA, the CDR3 is TGTGCCAGCAGTGAAGCGAATAGCGGGGTGTACAATGAGCAGTTCTTC.

This clone was counted between two and nine times. The chain uses TRBV5-6 and TRBJ2-7, with 9 bases fitting TRBD1. CDR3 length: 15 residues. Germline values: CDR1 SGHDT, CDR2 YYEEEE. The V and J ends lost 4 bases and 6 bases, in that order; junction bases with no gene match: 11. The CDR3 is CASSKRPGQGSEQYF. The CDR3 DNA reads as TGTGCCAGCAGCAAACGTCCGGGACAGGGTTCCGAGCAGTACTTC.

The chain uses TRBV6-5 and TRBJ2-5, with D possibly being TRBD2 (7 bases). This CDR3 contains 14 residues. V was clipped by 6 bases and J by 4 bases, with 15 bases between them. Germline values: CDR1 MNHEY, CDR2 SVGAGI. The CDR3 nucleotides are TGTGCCAGCAGGGAGGAGGGGGGGCGAGAGACCCAGTACTTC. Protein sequence: CASREEGGRETQYF.

This clone was picked up one time. This chain joins TRBV5-1 and TRBJ2-5, with D perhaps given as TRBD1 or TRBD2 (5 bases each). Germline CDR1 reads SGHRS; CDR2 reads YFSETQ. This CDR3 is 15 amino acids long. With 0 bases removed from V and 2 bases from J, the gap between germline ends came to 11 bases. The DNA for the CDR3 is TGCGCCAGCAGCTTGGCCGGGGCAGCTCAAGAGACCCAGTACTTC. Amino acid sequence: CASSLAGAAQETQYF.

The chain joins TRBV13 to TRBJ1-4, with a possible D match to TRBD1 (5 bases). V was shortened by 4 bases and J by 8 bases, with 14 bases between the two germline ends. This CDR3 is 14 amino acids long. Germline V CDR1 and CDR2: PRHDT, FYEKMQ (reference sequence). CDR3 bases: TGTGCCAGCAGCTCCCGACAGTCGGACGAAAAACTGTTTTTT. It codes for CASSSRQSDEKLFF.

This sequence joins TRBV6-5 and TRBJ2-2; D is uncertain. Between the trimmed V and J ends, which lost 2 bases and 1 base, there was a span of 8 bases. Germline loops: CDR1 MNHEY, CDR2 SVGAGI. CDR3 size: 15 residues. The chain's CDR3 is CASSYRHQNTGELFF. CDR3 DNA sequence: TGTGCCAGCAGTTACCGACACCAGAACACCGGGGAGCTGTTTTTT.

CDR3: CATSRDRVENQPQHF. The DNA of the CDR3 is TGTGCCACCAGCAGAGATAGGGTCGAGAATCAGCCCCAGCATTTT. The rearrangement links TRBV15 to TRBJ1-5; D remains ambiguous. CDR1 and CDR2 (germline): LNHNV, YYDKDF (reference sequence). The CDR3 is 15 amino acids. V was shortened by 0 bases and J by 4 bases, with 10 bases between the two germline ends.